The 21 T cell receptor beta chains reported below all come from one sample, sequenced in a study of cytomegalovirus exposure and HLA in healthy donors (dated by TCRdb to the late 2010s). Library method: the immunoSEQ multiplex PCR assay. For the multiplex PCR, a mixture combining 60 forward primers for TCR Vbeta segments and 13 reverse primers for TCR Jbeta segments was used. In its TCRdb copy, this immuneACCESS table keeps in-frame sequences only and misses some clones. Where compared with another copy, unresolved V genes explain less than half of these, and the others have no known cause. The sample table shows 73,000 or so clones, and 65% to 85% are seen once. The top ten clones comprise approximately 16% of the sample. Sequenced sample: PBMCs. All receptors come from a woman aged 40 to 49 in good health and CMV-seropositive.

This chain links TRBV19 with TRBJ1-2; 8 bases are shared with TRBD1. The CDR3 runs 14 residues. CDR1 and CDR2 from the germline V gene are LNHDA and SQIVND (reference sequence). V lost 6 bases to trimming and J lost 2 bases; unmatched junction nucleotides: 5. The CDR3 nucleotides are TGTGCCAGTAGGGGTGGACAGGGAAACTATGGCTACACCTTC. This codes for CASRGGQGNYGYTF.

This chain uses TRBV7-2 with TRBJ1-1; 7 bases line up with TRBD1. The CDR3 is 13 residues long. CDR1 is SGHTA, CDR2 FQGNSA, per germline. With 8 bases clipped from V and 0 bases from J, the junction kept 3 bases outside the gene matches. CDR3 nucleotides: TGTGCCAGCGGGGGACAGATGAACACTGAAGCTTTCTTT. Its protein product is CASGGQMNTEAFF.

The V and J genes are TRBV5-1 and TRBJ1-2; a possible D gene is TRBD1 (5 bases). The CDR3 spans 14 residues. Looked up from germline, CDR1 is SGHRS and CDR2 is YFSETQ. The V and J ends lost 4 bases and 4 bases respectively, with 14 bases between them. CDR3 nucleotide sequence: TGCGCCAGCAGCCCCGAAGGGGCCCCCTATGGCTACACCTTC. This translates into CASSPEGAPYGYTF. Using reference TRBV5-1 and TRBJ1-2 for the parts outside the CDR3, the full variable domain is KAGVTQTPRYLIKTRGQQVTLSCSPISGHRSVSWYQQTPGQGLQFLFEYFSETQRNKGNFPGRFSGRQFSNSRSEMNVSTLELGDSALYLCASSPEGAPYGYTFGSGTRLTVV.

This clone was found once. The chain's CDR3 is CAWSVLGGGDEQFF. Written as DNA, the CDR3 is TGTGCCTGGAGTGTACTGGGTGGGGGCGATGAGCAGTTCTTC. The V gene is TRBV30, the J gene TRBJ2-1; possible D gene TRBD1, 6 bases. Trimming removed 0 bases at V and 8 bases at J, with 14 bases between. Germline V gene data show CDR1 as GTSNPN and CDR2 as SVGIG (reference sequence). This CDR3 spans 14 amino acids.

This clone was counted a few times. The chain carries TRBV29-1 and TRBJ2-7; 9 positions match TRBD1. Per germline, CDR1 SQVTM and CDR2 ANQGSEA. V shed 7 bases, J shed 6 bases, and the junction held 10 bases outside the gene matches. CDR3 length: 13 amino acids. This CDR3 reads CSALGDRAIEQYF. CDR3 nucleotides: TGCAGCGCCTTAGGGGACAGGGCTATCGAGCAGTACTTC.

Written as DNA, the CDR3 is TGTGCCACCAGCAGACCTCTGGGACAGGGTAATGAAAAACTGTTTTTT. Amino acid sequence: CATSRPLGQGNEKLFF. The rearrangement uses TRBV15 and TRBJ1-4; 9 bases are a match to TRBD1. Trimming cost V 2 bases and J 4 bases; bases outside gene matches: 5. This CDR3 comprises 16 residues. Germline lookup yields CDR1 LNHNV and CDR2 YYDKDF (reference sequence).

The chain has TRBV5-1 and TRBJ2-1; TRBD1 matches 8 bases. The CDR3 extends over 16 amino acids. From germline, CDR1 is SGHRS and CDR2 YFSETQ. V lost 6 bases, J lost 5 bases, and 13 bases stayed unmatched. The chain's CDR3 is CASTSWGQDPNNEQFF. As DNA, the CDR3 is TGCGCCAGCACCTCCTGGGGACAGGACCCTAACAATGAGCAGTTCTTC.

This clone was detected only a few times. The gene calls are TRBV27 and TRBJ2-1; 7 bases match TRBD2. CDR3 length equals 15 residues. V trimming: 3 bases; J trimming: 1 base; junction bases outside the gene matches: 3. In germline, CDR1 is MNHEY, CDR2 SMNVEV (reference sequence). CDR3 sequence (DNA): TGTGCCAGCAGTTTTCGGGGGGATTCCTACAATGAGCAGTTCTTC. Protein product: CASSFRGDSYNEQFF.

V is TRBV13 and J is TRBJ1-1; D not resolved. Germline V gene lookup returns CDR1 PRHDT and CDR2 FYEKMQ (reference sequence). The CDR3 has 15 residues. V lost 1 base and J 4 bases, leaving 13 bases between the germline ends. CDR3 bases: TGTGCCAGCAGCTTAGAACGGGGTTTAGTCACTGAAGCTTTCTTT. Its translation: CASSLERGLVTEAFF.

The chain couples TRBV6-5 to TRBJ1-2, with unresolved D. V lost 0 bases to trimming and J lost 2 bases, with 10 bases between them. The CDR3 sequence is 15 residues long. Germline CDR1 MNHEY, CDR2 SVGAGI. The CDR3, as DNA: TGTGCCAGCAGTTACTCGCGGGAGGCCAACTATGGCTACACCTTC. Protein: CASSYSREANYGYTF.

The chain uses TRBV5-6 and TRBJ2-4; 7 nucleotides match TRBD2. The junction had 11 bases not matched to a gene; V was cut back by 3 bases and J by 8 bases. The germline V gene has CDR1 SGHDT and CDR2 YYEEEE. The CDR3 runs to 15 residues. The CDR3 protein is CASSSDRGGADIQYF. The CDR3, as DNA: TGTGCCAGCAGCTCGGATCGGGGAGGGGCCGACATTCAGTACTTC.

This chain joins TRBV5-6 and TRBJ1-5; D not certain. Trimming took 4 bases from V and 5 from J, leaving 16 bases between them. The CDR3 spans 15 residues. CDR1 and CDR2 (germline): SGHDT, YYEEEE. The CDR3 spells CASSPGPPWDQPQHF. The DNA for the CDR3 is TGTGCCAGCAGCCCAGGCCCTCCTTGGGATCAGCCCCAGCATTTT. The variable domain in full, completed from reference TRBV5-6 and TRBJ1-5, reads DAGVTQSPTHLIKTRGQQVTLRCSPKSGHDTVSWYQQALGQGPQFIFQYYEEEERQRGNFPDRFSGHQFPNYSSELNVNALLLGDSALYLCASSPGPPWDQPQHFGDGTRLSIL.

This chain joins TRBV5-6 and TRBJ1-2, with D hard to call. Germline V gene lookup returns CDR1 SGHDT and CDR2 YYEEEE. The CDR3 length is 12 residues. V was pared by 4 bases and J by 0 bases, with 4 bases between. The CDR3 DNA sequence: TGTGCCAGCAGCGTCTCTAACTATGGCTACACCTTC. This gives the protein CASSVSNYGYTF.

This clone was found once. The chain carries TRBV5-6 and TRBJ1-6; D is perhaps TRBD1 (6 bases). V was cut by 4 bases and J by 10 bases, with 18 bases left in between. Germline V gene sequence: CDR1 SGHDT, CDR2 YYEEEE. This CDR3 has 15 residues. CDR3 in DNA: TGTGCCAGCAGCCTCTCGGGGGGCGTTAGGTCACCCCTCCACTTT. Translated, it gives CASSLSGGVRSPLHF.

This chain connects TRBV4-3 to TRBJ2-7; 8 bases are a match to TRBD1. With V trimmed by 2 bases and J by 0 bases, 3 bases remained unmatched. The germline V gene has CDR1 LGHNA and CDR2 YSLEER. This CDR3 spans 15 amino acids. Written as DNA, the CDR3 is TGCGCCAGCAGCCAATTAACAGGGGGCTCCTACGAGCAGTACTTC. Its translation is CASSQLTGGSYEQYF.

This chain joins TRBV15 and TRBJ2-1; TRBD2 matches 11 bases. The trim removed 0 bases at V and 7 bases at J, leaving 2 bases unmatched. The CDR3 has 15 amino acids. Germline CDR1 LNHNV, CDR2 YYDKDF (reference sequence). This CDR3 reads CATSRETSGSNEQFF. In DNA, the CDR3 is TGTGCCACCAGCAGAGAAACTAGCGGGAGTAATGAGCAGTTCTTC.

The V call is TRBV7-9, the J call TRBJ1-1; the match to TRBD1 covers 7 bases. Trimming removed 1 base from V and 3 bases from J; junction bases left unmatched: 5. There are 15 residues in the CDR3. Germline V gene lookup returns CDR1 SEHNR and CDR2 FQNEAQ (reference sequence). CDR3 DNA: TGTGCCAGCAGCTTAGGACAGGGTAAGGACACTGAAGCTTTCTTT. It codes for CASSLGQGKDTEAFF.

This clone was found a few times. The chain uses TRBV28 and TRBJ1-1; the match to TRBD1 covers 7 bases. CDR3 length: 13 residues. Looked up from germline, CDR1 is MDHEN and CDR2 is SYDVKM. With V trimmed by 5 bases and J by 4 bases, 4 bases remained unmatched. Written as DNA, the CDR3 is TGTGCCAGCAGTGACAGGGTACCCACTGAAGCTTTCTTT. As protein: CASSDRVPTEAFF.

A few counts support this clone. The chain employs TRBV5-6 and TRBJ1-1; D not certain. CDR3 size: 16 residues. Germline CDR1 reads SGHDT; CDR2 reads YYEEEE. V gave up 5 bases and J gave up 0 bases, with 17 bases separating them. The chain's CDR3 is CASSSSSSPMNTEAFF. In nucleotides, the CDR3 is TGTGCCAGCAGTTCGTCGTCCAGTCCAATGAACACTGAAGCTTTCTTT.

V usage is TRBV6-5 and J usage is TRBJ1-2; possible D gene TRBD1, 6 bases. V lost 4 bases and J 7 bases, leaving 16 bases between the germline ends. The CDR3 extends over 14 amino acids. Germline V lookup: CDR1 MNHEY, CDR2 SVGAGI. The CDR3 reads CASSSTGKFTGYTF. In nucleotides, the CDR3 is TGTGCCAGCAGTTCCACAGGGAAATTCACTGGCTACACCTTC.

This clone was seen just once. This sequence joins TRBV9 and TRBJ2-1; 8 nucleotides align to TRBD1. Germline loops: CDR1 SGDLS, CDR2 YYNGEE. Trimming at V came to 3 bases and at J to 6 bases, leaving 8 bases not matched to a gene. The CDR3 loop spans 15 amino acids. The CDR3 is CASSEGQASFNEQFF. CDR3 bases: TGTGCCAGCAGCGAGGGACAGGCAAGCTTCAATGAGCAGTTCTTC. Using reference TRBV9 and TRBJ2-1 for the parts outside the CDR3, the full variable domain is DSGVTQTPKHLITATGQRVTLRCSPRSGDLSVYWYQQSLDQGLQFLIQYYNGEERAKGNILERFSAQQFPDLHSELNLSSLELGDSALYFCASSEGQASFNEQFFGPGTRLTVL.